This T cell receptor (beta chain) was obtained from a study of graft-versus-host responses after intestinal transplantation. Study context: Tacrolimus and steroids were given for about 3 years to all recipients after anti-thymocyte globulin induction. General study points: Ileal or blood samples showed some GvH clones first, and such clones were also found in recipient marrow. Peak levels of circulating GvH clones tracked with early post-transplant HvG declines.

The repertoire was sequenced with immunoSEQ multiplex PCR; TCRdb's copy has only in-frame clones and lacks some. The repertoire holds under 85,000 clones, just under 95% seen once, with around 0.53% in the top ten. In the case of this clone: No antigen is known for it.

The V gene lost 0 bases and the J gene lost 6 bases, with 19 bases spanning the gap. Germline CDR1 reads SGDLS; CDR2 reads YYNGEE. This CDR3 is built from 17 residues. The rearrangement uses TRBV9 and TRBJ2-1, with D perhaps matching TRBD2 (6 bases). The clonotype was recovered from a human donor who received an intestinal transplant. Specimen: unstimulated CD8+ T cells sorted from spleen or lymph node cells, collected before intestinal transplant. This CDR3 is CASSVATGLTTPNEQFF. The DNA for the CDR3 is TGTGCCAGCAGCGTAGCTACGGGACTCACCACACCCAATGAGCAGTTCTTC.